The next 28 T cell receptor beta chains were all read from a single sample in a study of shared clonotypes between healthy human individuals. Generated by immunoSEQ multiplex PCR, the TCRdb table keeps only in-frame clones and is missing some. The sample includes some 480,000 clones, around three quarters seen only once; the top ten take roughly 12%. Sequenced input: PBMCs. All receptors come from a middle-aged woman in good health. Some clones in this sample may be carry-over from other donors' samples.

A few counts support this clone. The chain is built from TRBV19 and TRBJ2-4; D possibly uses TRBD1 or TRBD2 (7 bases each). The CDR3 runs to 12 residues. V was pared by 5 bases and J by 8 bases, with 10 bases between. Per the germline V gene, CDR1 is LNHDA and CDR2 is SQIVND (reference sequence). The CDR3 region has the DNA TGTGCCAGTAGTCCAGGGGGGGACATTCAGTACTTC. This gives the protein CASSPGGDIQYF.

This chain joins TRBV18 and TRBJ1-3; D is undetermined. Per the germline V gene, CDR1 is KGHSH and CDR2 is LQKENI. This CDR3 spans 15 amino acids. Trimming stripped 3 bases from V and 0 bases from J, with 9 bases between. The CDR3 loop is CASSPGIHSGNTIYF. The DNA of the CDR3 is TGTGCCAGCTCACCCGGGATCCACTCTGGAAACACCATATATTTT.

This clone was counted a single time. The chain employs TRBV7-6 and TRBJ2-3; 11 bases are shared with TRBD2. The CDR3 sequence is 16 residues long. Germline V CDR1 and CDR2: SGHVS, FNYEAQ. Trimming cost V 3 bases and J 6 bases; bases outside gene matches: 8. The CDR3 protein is CASSFAKTSGSDTQYF. CDR3 DNA: TGTGCCAGCAGCTTTGCGAAAACTAGCGGGAGCGATACGCAGTATTTT.

V is TRBV10-2 and J is TRBJ2-7; D is possibly TRBD2 (6 bases). This CDR3 spans 14 amino acids. CDR1 is WSHSY and CDR2 is SAAADI in the germline V gene. V was shortened by 2 bases and J by 3 bases, with 11 bases between the two germline ends. CDR3 bases: TGCGCCAGCAGTGAGGGGGACTCCCGCTACGAGCAGTACTTC. It encodes CASSEGDSRYEQYF.

The V call is TRBV19, the J call TRBJ1-2, with TRBD1 identical over 7 bases. CDR3 length: 14 residues. The germline V gene encodes CDR1 LNHDA and CDR2 SQIVND (reference sequence). V was clipped by 5 bases and J by 1 base; unmatched bases: 4. This CDR3 reads CASSSQGDNYGYTF. CDR3 DNA sequence: TGTGCCAGTAGTTCCCAGGGGGATAACTATGGCTACACCTTC.

This sequence joins TRBV28 and TRBJ1-4; D gene ambiguous. This CDR3 is 15 amino acids long. V lost 5 bases, J lost 0 bases, and 10 bases lay in between. The V gene's germline CDR1 is MDHEN and CDR2 SYDVKM. The CDR3 DNA is TGTGCCAGCAGTGCCCCCGTGGCAACTAATGAAAAACTGTTTTTT. This gives the protein CASSAPVATNEKLFF.

V and J are TRBV6-1 and TRBJ1-2, with D unclear. The V and J ends lost 7 bases and 7 bases respectively, with 16 bases between them. Germline V gene data show CDR1 as MNHNS and CDR2 as SASEGT. The CDR3 runs 13 residues. The CDR3 DNA is TGTGCCAGCACCGAAGAAATTGGTTCTGGCTACACCTTC. Translation: CASTEEIGSGYTF.

The chain is built from TRBV28 and TRBJ1-1; D might be TRBD1 (5 bases). V lost 4 bases, J lost 5 bases, and 17 bases lay in between. The V gene's germline CDR1 is MDHEN and CDR2 SYDVKM. This CDR3 is 15 amino acids long. The CDR3 protein is CASSSPGHSRTEAFF. The CDR3 coding sequence is TGTGCCAGCAGTTCGCCCGGACACTCGAGGACTGAAGCTTTCTTT.

About this clone: This sample includes further DNA sequences coding for the same CDR3. The V call is TRBV28, the J call TRBJ2-7; no firm D call. This CDR3 region has 13 residues. Trimming cost V 5 bases and J 2 bases, with 10 bases left between them. Germline V gives CDR1 MDHEN, CDR2 SYDVKM. The DNA of the CDR3 is TGTGCCAGCAGTCCATCCCCAACCTACGAGCAGTACTTC. Translation: CASSPSPTYEQYF.

This clone turned up a few times. This chain links TRBV7-2 with TRBJ2-5; 7 positions agree with TRBD2. Germline V gives CDR1 SGHTA, CDR2 FQGNSA. There are 16 residues in the CDR3. The junction had 10 bases not matched to a gene; V was cut back by 1 base and J by 5 bases. This CDR3 reads CASSLDKRAGRETQYF. Here the CDR3 DNA reads TGTGCCAGCAGCTTAGATAAACGGGCCGGGAGGGAGACCCAGTACTTC.

This sequence joins TRBV6-5 and TRBJ2-7; D is ambiguous. Trimming removed 6 bases from V and 3 bases from J, with 6 bases in between. The germline V gene has CDR1 MNHEY and CDR2 SVGAGI. The CDR3 is 11 residues long. CDR3 amino acids: CASSSFYEQYF. The CDR3 DNA sequence: TGTGCCAGCAGCTCTTTCTACGAGCAGTACTTC.

The rearrangement links TRBV19 to TRBJ2-1, with TRBD2 matching over 7 bases. Germline V gene lookup returns CDR1 LNHDA and CDR2 SQIVND (reference sequence). This CDR3 is 15 amino acids long. V trimming: 9 bases; J trimming: 4 bases; junction bases outside the gene matches: 12. The chain's CDR3 is CASLPRSGDYNEQFF. The CDR3 DNA follows: TGTGCCAGCCTCCCCCGGAGCGGGGATTACAATGAGCAGTTCTTC.

V usage is TRBV19 and J usage is TRBJ2-2, with D perhaps given as TRBD1 or TRBD2 (5 bases each). The CDR3 has 13 residues. The ends were cut back, 7 bases at V and 6 bases at J, with 12 bases in the middle. Germline CDR1 LNHDA, CDR2 SQIVND (reference sequence). In nucleotides, the CDR3 is TGTGCCAGTAAAATCGAGGGGTCCGGGGAGCTGTTTTTT. Its protein product is CASKIEGSGELFF. The complete variable domain, with remaining parts taken from reference TRBV19 and TRBJ2-2, reads DGGITQSPKYLFRKEGQNVTLSCEQNLNHDAMYWYRQDPGQGLRLIYYSQIVNDFQKGDIAEGYSVSREKKESFPLTVTSAQKNPTAFYLCASKIEGSGELFFGEGSRLTVL.

The V call is TRBV2, the J call TRBJ2-1; D gene unclear. V was shortened by 4 bases and J by 0 bases, with 16 bases between the two germline ends. CDR1 and CDR2 from the germline V gene are SNHLY and FYNNEI. The CDR3 runs to 17 residues. The CDR3 coding sequence is TGTGCCAGCAGTGGGGGATCCTCAATTAGCTCCTACAATGAGCAGTTCTTC. Translating gives CASSGGSSISSYNEQFF. The full variable domain, completed using reference TRBV2 and TRBJ2-1, is EPEVTQTPSHQVTQMGQEVILRCVPISNHLYFYWYRQILGQKVEFLVSFYNNEISEKSEIFDDQFSVERPDGSNFTLKIRSTKLEDSAMYFCASSGGSSISSYNEQFFGPGTRLTVL.

The chain couples TRBV11-2 to TRBJ1-3; 8 bases fit TRBD1. The germline CDR1 and CDR2 sequences are SGHAT and FQNNGV. The V gene end was trimmed by 5 bases and the J gene end by 3 bases; junction bases not matched to a gene: 3. This CDR3 is 14 amino acids long. CDR3: CASSRDRRGNTIYF. The CDR3 DNA sequence: TGTGCCAGCAGCCGGGACAGGCGTGGAAACACCATATATTTT.

The V and J genes are TRBV2 and TRBJ1-2; the D is unclear. The CDR3 is 13 amino acids. Germline values: CDR1 SNHLY, CDR2 FYNNEI. Trimming cost V 6 bases and J 7 bases, with 15 bases left between them. The CDR3 DNA is TGTGCCAGCAGCCCCCGGGCAGGATTTGGCTACACCTTC. This sequence encodes CASSPRAGFGYTF.

The V call is TRBV5-8, the J call TRBJ2-3, with 10 bases that match TRBD1. The V and J ends lost 0 bases and 2 bases, in that order; junction bases with no gene match: 9. The germline CDR1 and CDR2 sequences are SGHTS and YDEGEE. The CDR3 covers 18 residues. The DNA of the CDR3 is TGTGCCAGCAGCTTGGGGTTCGGGACAGGGGCTCACACAGATACGCAGTATTTT. It specifies CASSLGFGTGAHTDTQYF.

This rearrangement joins TRBV7-2 to TRBJ1-1; TRBD1 matches 7 bases. V gave up 2 bases and J gave up 4 bases; unmatched junction bases: 4. This CDR3 contains 14 residues. CDR1 is SGHTA and CDR2 is FQGNSA in the germline V gene. The CDR3, as DNA: TGTGCCAGCAGCTTACCAGGGGGTTTCACTGAAGCTTTCTTT. Protein sequence: CASSLPGGFTEAFF.

This clone was found once. This chain uses TRBV6-1 with TRBJ2-1; 9 bases map to TRBD2. V gave up 6 bases and J gave up 3 bases; unmatched junction bases: 3. There are 14 residues in the CDR3. Looked up from germline, CDR1 is MNHNS and CDR2 is SASEGT. This CDR3 reads CASRLAGIYNEQFF. In DNA form, the CDR3 reads TGTGCCAGCAGGCTAGCGGGAATCTACAATGAGCAGTTCTTC.

The chain has TRBV28 and TRBJ2-7; D possibly corresponds to TRBD1 (5 bases). The V gene's germline CDR1 is MDHEN and CDR2 SYDVKM. Trimming stripped 6 bases from V and 1 base from J, with 16 bases between. The CDR3 is 15 amino acids. The CDR3 is CASRGSGSPSYEQYF. CDR3 sequence (DNA): TGTGCCAGCAGGGGGTCAGGGTCACCTTCCTACGAGCAGTACTTC.

Notes on this clone: Since a much larger clone is just one base distant, this may be a read error. This chain links TRBV7-9 with TRBJ1-1; D remains ambiguous. Germline V gene sequence: CDR1 SEHNR, CDR2 FQNEAQ (reference sequence). The CDR3 loop spans 12 amino acids. V lost 1 base to trimming and J lost 7 bases, with 7 bases between them. The chain's CDR3 is CASSLEGLEAFF. CDR3 nucleotides: TGTGCCAGCAGCTTAGAAGGGCTTGAAGCTTTCTTT.

The chain uses TRBV7-3 and TRBJ2-2, with 8 bases matching TRBD2. The J segment lost 4 bases and the V segment lost 1 base, leaving 5 bases of the junction unmatched. CDR1 and CDR2 (germline): SGHTA, FQGTGA. The CDR3 consists of 16 residues. CDR3 nucleotide sequence: TGTGCCAGCAGCTTAAATCGCGCGGGAGGCACCGGGGAGCTGTTTTTT. This codes for CASSLNRAGGTGELFF.

Notes on this clone: A read error is possible here, since a much larger clone lies one base away. This chain links TRBV5-6 with TRBJ2-1; 8 bases line up with TRBD1. The CDR3 sequence is 13 residues long. Trimming cost V 5 bases and J 4 bases; bases outside gene matches: 2. Germline lookup yields CDR1 SGHDT and CDR2 YYEEEE. CDR3 DNA sequence: TGTGCCAGCAGTCGGGACAGGTACAATGAGCAGTTCTTC. It yields the protein CASSRDRYNEQFF.

The V gene is TRBV9, the J gene TRBJ1-1; 7 nucleotides line up with TRBD1. Germline V gene data show CDR1 as SGDLS and CDR2 as YYNGEE. The CDR3 covers 17 residues. J gave up 5 bases and V 0 bases, and 13 bases lay outside the gene matches. The CDR3 DNA sequence: TGTGCCAGCAGCGTAGAGGGGGCAATCCGACGGGATACTGAAGCTTTCTTT. This translates into CASSVEGAIRRDTEAFF.

The V call is TRBV19, the J call TRBJ1-1, with D uncertain. Germline CDR1 and CDR2: LNHDA and SQIVND (reference sequence). The CDR3 spans 13 residues. V was trimmed by 5 bases and J by 1 base, leaving 8 bases between them. The CDR3 nucleotides read TGTGCCAGTAGTGTCACTGCGAACACTGAAGCTTTCTTT. Protein: CASSVTANTEAFF.

V is TRBV29-1 and J is TRBJ2-5; D possibly corresponds to TRBD1 (5 bases). The CDR3 loop spans 13 amino acids. Deletions cut 6 bases from V and 1 base from J, with 12 bases between. CDR1 is SQVTM, CDR2 ANQGSEA, per germline. The CDR3 reads CSVGRALQETQYF. The CDR3 nucleotides read TGCAGCGTCGGCAGGGCCCTCCAAGAGACCCAGTACTTC.

The V call is TRBV18, the J call TRBJ2-7; no reliable D call. Germline loops: CDR1 KGHSH, CDR2 LQKENI. The V end was cut by 1 base, the J end by 0 bases, with 10 bases between. There are 15 residues in the CDR3. For the CDR3, the DNA is TGTGCCAGCTCACCACAAGCTGCTAACTCCTACGAGCAGTACTTC. The encoded protein is CASSPQAANSYEQYF.

The chain is built from TRBV5-4 and TRBJ2-3, with D perhaps matching TRBD2 (6 bases). The CDR3 has 14 amino acids. With 4 bases removed from V and 4 bases from J, the gap between germline ends came to 13 bases. CDR1 SGHNT and CDR2 YYREEE come from the germline V gene (reference sequence). CDR3 protein: CASSLGGLADTQYF. The DNA of the CDR3 is TGTGCCAGCAGCCTGGGGGGTTTGGCAGATACGCAGTATTTT.